One and the same sample provided the 5 T cell receptor beta chains below, sequenced in a study of blood T cell repertoires in COVID-19. Sequencing used immunoSEQ multiplex PCR; TCRdb keeps in-frame clones, though not all of them. This sample has 400,000 to 450,000 clones, with 80% to 90% found just once. Material for sequencing was peripheral blood. The receptors here all came from a man aged 18 to 29 with COVID-19, enrolled during active disease.

The genes are TRBV29-1 and TRBJ1-3; TRBD1 matches at 7 bases. The germline gives CDR1 SQVTM, CDR2 ANQGSEA. V lost 7 bases and J lost 2; bases outside the gene matches: 2. There are 12 residues in the CDR3. The CDR3 sequence is CSATGTGNTIYF. The DNA of the CDR3 is TGCAGCGCGACAGGGACTGGAAACACCATATATTTT.

The CDR3 coding sequence is TGTGCCAGCGGTGACAGGGGGCGTCTAGATACGCAGTATTTT. Encoded protein: CASGDRGRLDTQYF. This chain joins TRBV5-6 and TRBJ2-3, with 10 nucleotides matching TRBD1. The CDR3 spans 14 residues. The ends lost 7 bases at V and 5 bases at J; junction bases unmatched: 7. CDR1 is SGHDT, CDR2 YYEEEE, per germline.

This clone was recorded only once. The genes are TRBV6-5 and TRBJ1-2, with a tentative D call TRBD1 (5 bases). V lost 8 bases, J lost 5 bases, and 15 bases lay in between. The CDR3 runs to 13 residues. CDR1 and CDR2 from the germline V gene are MNHEY and SVGAGI. CDR3 loop: CASLLGQGYGYTF. The CDR3 nucleotides read TGTGCCAGCCTTCTCGGGCAGGGATATGGCTACACCTTC.

The J gene is TRBJ1-1, the V gene TRBV2; unclear D gene. Germline CDR1 is SNHLY and CDR2 is FYNNEI. This CDR3 has 10 amino acids. The V and J ends lost 11 bases and 0 bases respectively, with 4 bases between them. The CDR3 DNA reads TGTGCCGAGCTGAACACTGAAGCTTTCTTT. Protein: CAELNTEAFF.

The V gene is TRBV30, the J gene TRBJ2-1; 8 positions agree with TRBD2. The V gene's germline CDR1 is GTSNPN and CDR2 SVGIG (reference sequence). V shed 2 bases, J shed 8 bases, and the junction held 5 bases outside the gene matches. The CDR3 is 13 amino acids. The CDR3 loop is CAWSRVSGDEQFF. CDR3 DNA: TGTGCCTGGAGTCGGGTTAGCGGGGATGAGCAGTTCTTC.